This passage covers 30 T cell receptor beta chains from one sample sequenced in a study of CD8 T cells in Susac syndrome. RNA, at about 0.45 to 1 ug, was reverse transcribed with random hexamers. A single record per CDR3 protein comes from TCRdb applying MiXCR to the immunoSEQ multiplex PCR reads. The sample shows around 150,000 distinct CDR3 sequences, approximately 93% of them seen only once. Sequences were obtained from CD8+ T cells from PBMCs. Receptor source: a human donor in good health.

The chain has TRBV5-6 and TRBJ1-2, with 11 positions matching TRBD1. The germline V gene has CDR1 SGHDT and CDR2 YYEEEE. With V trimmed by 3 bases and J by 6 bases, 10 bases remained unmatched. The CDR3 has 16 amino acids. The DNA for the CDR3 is TGTGCCAGCAGCTCCAGGACAGGGGGCGCCCTGGATGGCTACACCTTC. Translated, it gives CASSSRTGGALDGYTF.

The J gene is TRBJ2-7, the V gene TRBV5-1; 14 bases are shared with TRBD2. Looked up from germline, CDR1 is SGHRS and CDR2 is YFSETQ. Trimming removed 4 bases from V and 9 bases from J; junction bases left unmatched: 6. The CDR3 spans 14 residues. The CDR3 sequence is CASSQGLAGDGQYF. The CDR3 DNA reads TGCGCCAGCAGCCAGGGACTAGCGGGAGACGGGCAGTACTTC.

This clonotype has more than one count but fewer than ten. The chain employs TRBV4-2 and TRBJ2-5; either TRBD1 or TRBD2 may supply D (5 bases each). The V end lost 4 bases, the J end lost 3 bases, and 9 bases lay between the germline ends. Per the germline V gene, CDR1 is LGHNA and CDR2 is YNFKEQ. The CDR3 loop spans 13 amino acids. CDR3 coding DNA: TGTGCCAGCAGCCGGGGGACGGAAGAGACCCAGTACTTC. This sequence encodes CASSRGTEETQYF.

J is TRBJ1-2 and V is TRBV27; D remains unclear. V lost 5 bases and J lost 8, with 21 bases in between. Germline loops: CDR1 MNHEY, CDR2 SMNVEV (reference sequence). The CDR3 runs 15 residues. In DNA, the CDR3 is TGTGCCAGCAGTCGTAGGGTCCGGGGTGATTGGGGCTACACCTTC. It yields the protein CASSRRVRGDWGYTF.

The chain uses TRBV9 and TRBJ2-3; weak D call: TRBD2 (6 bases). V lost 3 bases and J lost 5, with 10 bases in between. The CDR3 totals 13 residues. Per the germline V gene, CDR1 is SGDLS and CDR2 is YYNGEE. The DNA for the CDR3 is TGTGCCAGCAGCGGGTTTAGCGGAGATACGCAGTATTTT. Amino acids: CASSGFSGDTQYF.

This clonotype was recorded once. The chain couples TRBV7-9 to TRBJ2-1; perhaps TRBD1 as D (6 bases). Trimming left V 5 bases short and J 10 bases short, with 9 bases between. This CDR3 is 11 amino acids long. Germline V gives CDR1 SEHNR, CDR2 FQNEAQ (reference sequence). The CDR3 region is CASSTGTEQFF. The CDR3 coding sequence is TGTGCCAGCAGCACCGGGACAGAGCAGTTCTTC.

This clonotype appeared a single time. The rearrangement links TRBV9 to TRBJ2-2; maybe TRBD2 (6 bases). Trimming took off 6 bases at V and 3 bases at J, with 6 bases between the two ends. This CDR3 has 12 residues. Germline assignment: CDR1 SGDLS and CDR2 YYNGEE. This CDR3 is CASTGDTGELFF. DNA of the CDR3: TGTGCCAGCACGGGAGACACCGGGGAGCTGTTTTTT.

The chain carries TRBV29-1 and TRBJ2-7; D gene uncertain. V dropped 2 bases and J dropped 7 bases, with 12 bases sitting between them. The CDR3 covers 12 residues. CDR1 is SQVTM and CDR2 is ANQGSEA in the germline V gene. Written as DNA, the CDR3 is TGCAGCGTTGAAAGGTCACCCCATGAGCAGTACTTC. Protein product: CSVERSPHEQYF.

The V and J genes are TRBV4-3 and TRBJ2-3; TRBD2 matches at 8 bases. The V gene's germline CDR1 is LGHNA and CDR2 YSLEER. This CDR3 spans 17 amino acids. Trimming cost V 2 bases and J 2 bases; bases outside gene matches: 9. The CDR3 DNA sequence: TGCGCCAGCAGCCAATCCCCCCAGCGGGAGACCACAGATACGCAGTATTTT. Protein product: CASSQSPQRETTDTQYF.

CDR3 region: CASSQVTGSSYNEQFF. The CDR3 DNA follows: TGCGCCAGCAGCCAAGTAACAGGGAGCTCCTACAATGAGCAGTTCTTC. The chain links TRBV4-1 to TRBJ2-1; possibly TRBD1 for D (6 bases). Looked up from germline, CDR1 is MGHRA and CDR2 is YSYEKL. Trimming shortened V by 1 base and J by 0 bases, and 10 bases separated the two germline ends. The CDR3 sequence is 16 residues long.

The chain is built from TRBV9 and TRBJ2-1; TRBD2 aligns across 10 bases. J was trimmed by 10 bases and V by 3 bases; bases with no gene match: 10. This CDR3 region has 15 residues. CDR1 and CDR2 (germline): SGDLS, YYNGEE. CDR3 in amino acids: CASSAPAGGPREQFF. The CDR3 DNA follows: TGTGCCAGCAGCGCGCCAGCGGGAGGGCCGAGGGAGCAGTTCTTC.

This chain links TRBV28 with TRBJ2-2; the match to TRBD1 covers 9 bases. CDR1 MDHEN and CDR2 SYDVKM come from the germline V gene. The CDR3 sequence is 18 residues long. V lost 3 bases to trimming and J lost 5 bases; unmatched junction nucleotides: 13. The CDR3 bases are TGTGCCAGCAGTTTGACCCCCGCGGGACAGGGTGGGACCGGGGAGCTGTTTTTT. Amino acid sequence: CASSLTPAGQGGTGELFF. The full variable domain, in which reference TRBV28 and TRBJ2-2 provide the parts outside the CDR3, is DVKVTQSSRYLVKRTGEKVFLECVQDMDHENMFWYRQDPGLGLRLIYFSYDVKMKEKGDIPEGYSVSREKKERFSLILESASTNQTSMYLCASSLTPAGQGGTGELFFGEGSRLTVL.

The CDR3 protein is CASSSPRELFF. CDR3 DNA sequence: TGTGCCAGCAGCTCCCCCCGGGAGCTGTTTTTT. V is TRBV7-9 and J is TRBJ2-2; no definite D call. V was trimmed by 4 bases and J by 9 bases, leaving 6 bases between them. This CDR3 is built from 11 residues. Germline CDR1 SEHNR, CDR2 FQNEAQ (reference sequence).

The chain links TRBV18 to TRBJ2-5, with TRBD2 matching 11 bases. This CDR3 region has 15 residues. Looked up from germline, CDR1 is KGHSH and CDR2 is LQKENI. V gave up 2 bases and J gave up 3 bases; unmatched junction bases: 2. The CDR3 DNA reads TGTGCCAGCTCACCAGCACTAGCGGGAGAAGAGACCCAGTACTTC. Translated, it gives CASSPALAGEETQYF.

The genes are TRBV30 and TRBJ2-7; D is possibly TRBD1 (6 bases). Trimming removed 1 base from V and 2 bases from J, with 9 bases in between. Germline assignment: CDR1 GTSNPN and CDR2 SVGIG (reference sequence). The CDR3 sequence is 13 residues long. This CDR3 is CAWSEGHTYEQYF. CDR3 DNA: TGTGCCTGGAGTGAGGGACATACCTACGAGCAGTACTTC.

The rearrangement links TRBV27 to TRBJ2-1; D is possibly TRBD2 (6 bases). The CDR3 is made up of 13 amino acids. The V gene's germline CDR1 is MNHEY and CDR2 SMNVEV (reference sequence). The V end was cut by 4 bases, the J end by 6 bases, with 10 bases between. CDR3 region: CASSSTGANEQFF. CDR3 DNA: TGTGCCAGCAGTTCAACGGGAGCCAATGAGCAGTTCTTC.

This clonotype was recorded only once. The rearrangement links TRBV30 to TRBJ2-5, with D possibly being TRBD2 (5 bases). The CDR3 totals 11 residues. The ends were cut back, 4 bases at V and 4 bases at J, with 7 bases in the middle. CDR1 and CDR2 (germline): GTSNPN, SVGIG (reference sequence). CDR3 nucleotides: TGTGCCTGGATTGAGGGAGAGACCCAGTACTTC. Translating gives CAWIEGETQYF.

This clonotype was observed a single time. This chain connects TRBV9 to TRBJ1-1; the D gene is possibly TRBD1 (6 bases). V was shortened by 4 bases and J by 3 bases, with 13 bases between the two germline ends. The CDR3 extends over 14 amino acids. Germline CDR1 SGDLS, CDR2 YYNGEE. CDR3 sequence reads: CASSRGGSDTEAFF. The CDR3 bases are TGTGCCAGCAGCCGAGGGGGGTCGGACACTGAAGCTTTCTTT. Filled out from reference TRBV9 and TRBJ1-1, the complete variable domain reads DSGVTQTPKHLITATGQRVTLRCSPRSGDLSVYWYQQSLDQGLQFLIQYYNGEERAKGNILERFSAQQFPDLHSELNLSSLELGDSALYFCASSRGGSDTEAFFGQGTRLTVV.

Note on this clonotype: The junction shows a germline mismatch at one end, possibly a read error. The CDR3 is CASSFGTQPYDEQFF. DNA of the CDR3: TGTGCCAGCAGCTTCGGGACCCAGCCCTACGATGAGCAGTTCTTC. V and J are TRBV13 and TRBJ2-1; possibly TRBD1 or TRBD2 for D (5 bases each). Germline assignment: CDR1 PRHDT and CDR2 FYEKMQ (reference sequence). The CDR3 runs to 15 residues.

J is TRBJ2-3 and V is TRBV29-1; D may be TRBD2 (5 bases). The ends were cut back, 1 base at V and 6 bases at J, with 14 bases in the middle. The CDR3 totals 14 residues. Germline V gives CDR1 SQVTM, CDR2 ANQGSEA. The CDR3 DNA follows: TGCAGCGTTGAAGTTGGAGCCCTAGCCGATACGCAGTATTTT. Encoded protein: CSVEVGALADTQYF.

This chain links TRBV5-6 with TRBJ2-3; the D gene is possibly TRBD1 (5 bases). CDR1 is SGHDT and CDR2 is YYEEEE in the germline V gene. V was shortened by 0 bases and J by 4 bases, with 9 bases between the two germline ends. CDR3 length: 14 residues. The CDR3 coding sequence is TGTGCCAGCAGCTTGGTGCAGGGCGCAGATACGCAGTATTTT. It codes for CASSLVQGADTQYF.

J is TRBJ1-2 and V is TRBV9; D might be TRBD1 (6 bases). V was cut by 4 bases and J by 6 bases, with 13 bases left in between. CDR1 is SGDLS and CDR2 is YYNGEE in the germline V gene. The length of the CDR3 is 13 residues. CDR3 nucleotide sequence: TGTGCCAGCAGCTCACAGGGTCCCCATGGCTACACCTTC. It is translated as CASSSQGPHGYTF.

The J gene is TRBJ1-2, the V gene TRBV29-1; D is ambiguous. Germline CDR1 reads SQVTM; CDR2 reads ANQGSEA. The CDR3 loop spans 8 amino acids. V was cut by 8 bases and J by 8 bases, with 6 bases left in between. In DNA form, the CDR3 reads TGCAGCTATTCGGGCTACACCTTC. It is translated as CSYSGYTF.

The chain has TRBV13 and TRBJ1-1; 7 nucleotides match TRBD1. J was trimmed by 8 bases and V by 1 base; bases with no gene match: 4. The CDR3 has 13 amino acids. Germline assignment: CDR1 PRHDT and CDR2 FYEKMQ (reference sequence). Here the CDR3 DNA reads TGTGCCAGCAGCTTAGACCCGACAGGGGAAGCTTTCTTT. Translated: CASSLDPTGEAFF.

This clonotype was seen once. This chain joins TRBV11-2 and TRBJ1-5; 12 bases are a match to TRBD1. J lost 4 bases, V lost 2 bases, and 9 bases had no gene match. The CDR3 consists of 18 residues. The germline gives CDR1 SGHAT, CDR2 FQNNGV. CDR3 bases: TGTGCCAGCAGCTTATTGGGACAGGGGGCCCCACTTAATCAGCCCCAGCATTTT. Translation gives CASSLLGQGAPLNQPQHF.

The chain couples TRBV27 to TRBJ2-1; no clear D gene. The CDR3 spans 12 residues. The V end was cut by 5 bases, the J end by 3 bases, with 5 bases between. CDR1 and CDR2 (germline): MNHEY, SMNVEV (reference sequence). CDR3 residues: CASSPNYNEQFF. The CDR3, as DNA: TGTGCCAGCAGTCCCAACTACAATGAGCAGTTCTTC.

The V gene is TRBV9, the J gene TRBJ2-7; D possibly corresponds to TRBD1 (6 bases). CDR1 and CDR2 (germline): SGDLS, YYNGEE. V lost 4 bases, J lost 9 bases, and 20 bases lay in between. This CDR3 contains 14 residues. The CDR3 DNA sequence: TGTGCCAGCAGCCCAGAAGGGGGTCTACACGGGCAGTACTTC. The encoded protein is CASSPEGGLHGQYF.

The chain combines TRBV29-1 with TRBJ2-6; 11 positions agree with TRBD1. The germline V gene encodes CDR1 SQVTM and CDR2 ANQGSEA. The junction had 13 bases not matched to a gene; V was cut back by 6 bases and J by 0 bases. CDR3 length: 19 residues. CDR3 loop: CSVEDRGRTGSSGANVLTF. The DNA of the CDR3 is TGCAGCGTGGAGGACAGGGGGCGCACCGGGAGCTCTGGGGCCAACGTCCTGACTTTC.

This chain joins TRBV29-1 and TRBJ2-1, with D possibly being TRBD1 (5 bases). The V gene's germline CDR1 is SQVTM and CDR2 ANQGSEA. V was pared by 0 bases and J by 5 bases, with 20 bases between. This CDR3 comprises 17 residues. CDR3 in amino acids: CSVEDVGLTYLDNEQFF. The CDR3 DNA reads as TGCAGCGTTGAAGATGTGGGGCTAACTTATCTAGACAATGAGCAGTTCTTC.

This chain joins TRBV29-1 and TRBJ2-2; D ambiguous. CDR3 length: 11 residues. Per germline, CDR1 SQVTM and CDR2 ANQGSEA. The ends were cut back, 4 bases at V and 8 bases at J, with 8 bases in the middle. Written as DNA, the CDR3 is TGCAGCGTTGTAGTACGGGGGGAGCTGTTTTTT. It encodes CSVVVRGELFF.